This T cell receptor beta chain came from a study of cytotoxic CD8 clonotypes in ibrutinib-treated CLL. Notes on the study in general: Public clonotypes proved infrequent, and on treatment they shrank or remained steady. Sustained-remission and progressing patients had unequal sampling times. Whereas clonality rose at ibrutinib response, it declined toward baseline at progression.

Sequencing sought depths of 1 in 200,000 to 1 in 1 million T cells. Sequencing used immunoSEQ multiplex PCR; TCRdb keeps in-frame clones, though not all of them. The sample has 270,000 or so clones; about 72% are singletons. Concerning this clone: Its cognate antigen is unknown.

Trimming cost V 5 bases and J 5 bases, with 11 bases left between them. Germline values: CDR1 SGHTA, CDR2 FQGNSA. The CDR3 spans 13 residues. V gene TRBV7-2 combines with J gene TRBJ2-3, with D perhaps assigned TRBD1 or TRBD2 (5 bases each). This clonotype originated in a human donor with chronic lymphocytic leukemia. The source was PBMCs, collected at disease progression, from a patient treated with ibrutinib. The DNA for the CDR3 is TGTGCCAGCAGCACCGGGACGGTAGATACGCAGTATTTT. This codes for CASSTGTVDTQYF.